Each of the 12 T cell receptor beta chains below was sequenced from the same sample in a study of shared clonotypes between healthy human individuals. TCRdb keeps only in-frame clones here, not all; method: immunoSEQ multiplex PCR. The profile shows 2,500,000 or so clones, 93% of them singletons. Sequences were obtained from naive CD4+ T cells from PBMCs. Specified subset: CD45RA+ positively selected. The receptors here all came from a man younger than 35 in good health. Some clones in this sample may be carry-over from other donors' samples.

As for this clone: Distinct nucleotide sequences in the sample also encode this CDR3. The V and J genes are TRBV28 and TRBJ2-3; D is unresolved. This CDR3 has 11 residues. Germline CDR1 reads MDHEN; CDR2 reads SYDVKM. The germline V and J ends were trimmed by 6 bases and 3 bases, with 4 bases remaining between them. For the CDR3, the DNA is TGTGCCAGCAGGATTACAGATACGCAGTATTTT. The encoded protein is CASRITDTQYF.

V and J are TRBV2 and TRBJ2-7; D not certain. Per the germline V gene, CDR1 is SNHLY and CDR2 is FYNNEI. V was trimmed by 7 bases and J by 6 bases, leaving 10 bases between them. The CDR3 totals 11 residues. The CDR3 DNA follows: TGTGCCAGCATGGTAAGGAGCGAGCAGTACTTC. It encodes CASMVRSEQYF.

The rearrangement joins TRBV5-1 to TRBJ1-1, with D unresolved. Germline CDR1 reads SGHRS; CDR2 reads YFSETQ. V shed 4 bases and J shed 2 bases, with 12 bases lying between them. CDR3 length: 14 residues. CDR3 region: CASSGTMANTEAFF. In DNA, the CDR3 is TGCGCCAGCAGCGGAACGATGGCTAACACTGAAGCTTTCTTT.

The rearrangement joins TRBV4-2 to TRBJ2-1, with 12 bases fitting TRBD2. The CDR3 is 17 amino acids. Germline CDR1 reads LGHNA; CDR2 reads YNFKEQ. The V gene end was trimmed by 3 bases and the J gene end by 1 base; junction bases not matched to a gene: 4. The CDR3 protein is CASSQPTSGGSYNEQFF. In DNA, the CDR3 is TGTGCCAGCAGCCAGCCTACTAGCGGGGGGTCCTACAATGAGCAGTTCTTC.

This chain's CDR3 is CASSSTVDFANTGELFF. CDR3 bases: TGCGCCAGCAGCTCGACCGTGGATTTCGCGAACACCGGGGAGCTGTTTTTT. The rearrangement uses TRBV5-1 and TRBJ2-2, with unresolved D. V dropped 3 bases and J dropped 0 bases, with 15 bases sitting between them. Germline V lookup: CDR1 SGHRS, CDR2 YFSETQ. This CDR3 has 17 amino acids.

The V gene is TRBV9, the J gene TRBJ1-2; the D is unclear. The CDR3 is 15 residues long. The germline gives CDR1 SGDLS, CDR2 YYNGEE. V dropped 0 bases and J dropped 5 bases, with 14 bases sitting between them. In nucleotides, the CDR3 is TGTGCCAGCAGCGTAGATCCCGTTCTAACTTATGGCTACACCTTC. Translating it yields CASSVDPVLTYGYTF.

The chain is built from TRBV6-5 and TRBJ1-5; 7 bases fit TRBD1. This CDR3 region has 15 residues. The V gene's germline CDR1 is MNHEY and CDR2 SVGAGI. V shed 1 base, J shed 6 bases, and the junction held 6 bases outside the gene matches. The CDR3 here is CASSYFPGGIQPQHF. The DNA for the CDR3 is TGTGCCAGCAGTTACTTCCCAGGGGGTATTCAGCCCCAGCATTTT.

The rearrangement uses TRBV15 and TRBJ1-4; D ambiguous. V was trimmed by 2 bases and J by 7 bases, leaving 14 bases between them. The germline gives CDR1 LNHNV, CDR2 YYDKDF (reference sequence). This CDR3 spans 15 amino acids. This chain's CDR3 is CATSRTTSGREKLFF. CDR3 DNA: TGTGCCACCAGCAGAACCACTAGTGGACGTGAAAAACTGTTTTTT.

Turning to this clone: This specimen includes other DNA sequences encoding the same CDR3. This chain connects TRBV30 to TRBJ1-6; D may be TRBD1 (6 bases). The CDR3 runs to 14 residues. CDR1 is GTSNPN and CDR2 is SVGIG in the germline V gene (reference sequence). The ends were cut back, 2 bases at V and 7 bases at J, with 12 bases in the middle. The CDR3: CAWSLPRGNSPLHF. The DNA of the CDR3 is TGTGCCTGGAGTTTGCCCAGGGGAAATTCACCCCTCCACTTT.

This clone has only one observation. The chain employs TRBV6-1 and TRBJ2-1, with D possibly being TRBD1 or TRBD2 (5 bases each). Germline CDR1 is MNHNS and CDR2 is SASEGT. The CDR3 covers 15 residues. V lost 5 bases, J lost 9 bases, and 20 bases lay in between. CDR3 sequence reads: CASSFPGALGIEQFF. CDR3 DNA sequence: TGTGCCAGCAGTTTTCCCGGGGCACTGGGGATTGAGCAGTTCTTC.

The chain combines TRBV7-3 with TRBJ2-3; TRBD2 is a possible D gene (7 bases). This CDR3 region has 15 residues. Germline-derived CDR1 and CDR2 are SGHTA and FQGTGA. V was cut by 3 bases and J by 2 bases, with 12 bases left in between. CDR3 bases: TGTGCCAGCAGCTTTGGGGGGGCTCCCACAGATACGCAGTATTTT. The encoded protein is CASSFGGAPTDTQYF.

V and J are TRBV7-2 and TRBJ2-5; D tentatively fits TRBD1 or TRBD2 (5 bases each). V was cut by 5 bases and J by 4 bases, with 17 bases left in between. Germline V gene sequence: CDR1 SGHTA, CDR2 FQGNSA. CDR3 length: 15 amino acids. DNA of the CDR3: TGTGCCAGCAGCCTGGTAGAGGGGCAGGGAGAGACCCAGTACTTC. It specifies CASSLVEGQGETQYF.